The clone carrying this T cell receptor beta chain has more than one count but fewer than ten. The antigen is not known. The germline V gene encodes CDR1 SGHRS and CDR2 YFSETQ. Trimming removed 4 bases at V and 4 bases at J, with 15 bases between. The length of the CDR3 is 14 residues. The patients all showed relapse after autologous stem cell transplantation, while their brentuximab vedotin exposure varied. Sequencing was performed with immunoSEQ multiplex PCR; in TCRdb, only in-frame clones are kept and a portion is missing. Among 20,000 to 25,000 clones listed, around 68% were seen once. This sample is drawn from a study of PD-1 blockade in classical Hodgkin lymphoma. Study-level information: Patients were treated with nivolumab at 3 mg/kg, and this was given intravenously every 2 weeks.

Notes on the study in general: Newly diagnosed patients were reported to start with lower TCR diversity than healthy donors.

This clonotype was obtained from a human donor with classical Hodgkin lymphoma. The sequencing here drew on peripheral blood mononuclear cells (PBMCs), taken at baseline. The rearrangement joins TRBV5-1 to TRBJ2-7; unclear D gene. CDR3 loop: CASSPSERRYEQYF. CDR3 nucleotide sequence: TGCGCCAGCAGCCCAAGCGAAAGACGATACGAGCAGTACTTC.